The clone carrying this T cell receptor beta chain was counted at least ten times. There were TCR beta CDR3 regions amplified from RNA transcripts. A set of HTBI primers served as the primers for a first-round RT-PCR of the TCR CDR3. TCRdb re-derived calls from the multiplex PCR reads in MiXCR, one entry per CDR3 protein. The data show some 350,000 distinct CDR3 sequences, around 13% seen once. The sample originates from a study of T cells in Graves' hyperthyroidism and ophthalmopathy. The germline gives CDR1 LNHDA, CDR2 SQIVND (reference sequence). The CDR3 is 14 residues long. V lost 5 bases, J lost 4 bases, and 7 bases stayed unmatched.

Material: blood. The chain combines TRBV19 with TRBJ1-1; 7 nucleotides agree with TRBD1. This TCR was sampled from a woman aged 40 to 55 with Graves' ophthalmopathy. The CDR3 DNA reads TGTGCCAGTAGTGCGAACCGGGACAGCACTGAAGCTTTCTTT. Translating it yields CASSANRDSTEAFF.